A single sample gave rise to the 2 T cell receptor beta chains below, sequenced in a study of T cell responses to AZD1222 COVID-19 vaccine (dated by TCRdb to 2020 to 2023). The label giving this sample's time point can be read as: baseline before first vaccination. Libraries were built with the immunoSEQ multiplex PCR assay. This is the immuneACCESS table as TCRdb keeps it, with only in-frame sequences that have V and J called. A part of the clones is gone; compared with another copy, unresolved V genes explain less than half, and the rest is unexplained. The sample records around 130,000 clones, approximately 94% of which are singletons. Clones ranked in the top ten supply around 7% of the sample. The specimen comprised peripheral blood, sampled on day 0 of AZD1222 vaccination. Receptors originate from an adult in good health.

This chain joins TRBV29-1 and TRBJ1-1; TRBD1 might be the D (5 bases). Germline lookup yields CDR1 SQVTM and CDR2 ANQGSEA. This CDR3 contains 13 residues. With 4 bases removed from V and 5 bases from J, the gap between germline ends came to 14 bases. The CDR3 DNA reads TGCAGCGTTGCGCTAGGGGCGAGGACTGAAGCTTTCTTT. It is translated as CSVALGARTEAFF.

V is TRBV11-2 and J is TRBJ2-7; 9 positions agree with TRBD1. The V and J ends lost 5 bases and 2 bases, in that order; junction bases with no gene match: 16. CDR1 and CDR2 (germline): SGHAT, FQNNGV. The CDR3 spans 18 residues. In DNA form, the CDR3 reads TGTGCCAGCAGCGGACGCCCAGGGACAGGGAGAGATCCCTACGAGCAGTACTTC. Amino acids: CASSGRPGTGRDPYEQYF.